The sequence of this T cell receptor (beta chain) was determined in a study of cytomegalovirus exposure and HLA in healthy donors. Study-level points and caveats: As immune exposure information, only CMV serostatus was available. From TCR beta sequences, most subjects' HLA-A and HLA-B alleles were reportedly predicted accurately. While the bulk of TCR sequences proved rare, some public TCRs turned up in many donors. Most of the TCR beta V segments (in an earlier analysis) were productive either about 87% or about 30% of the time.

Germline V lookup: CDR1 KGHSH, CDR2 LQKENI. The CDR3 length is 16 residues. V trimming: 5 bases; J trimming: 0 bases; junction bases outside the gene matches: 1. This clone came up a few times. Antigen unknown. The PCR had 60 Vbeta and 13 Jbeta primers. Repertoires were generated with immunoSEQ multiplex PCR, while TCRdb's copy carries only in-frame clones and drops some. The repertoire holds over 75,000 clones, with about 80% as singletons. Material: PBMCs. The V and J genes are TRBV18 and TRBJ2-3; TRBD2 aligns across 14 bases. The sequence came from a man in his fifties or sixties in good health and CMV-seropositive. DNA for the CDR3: TGTGCCAGCTCAGGACTAGCGGGGGGAAGCACAGATACGCAGTATTTT. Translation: CASSGLAGGSTDTQYF.